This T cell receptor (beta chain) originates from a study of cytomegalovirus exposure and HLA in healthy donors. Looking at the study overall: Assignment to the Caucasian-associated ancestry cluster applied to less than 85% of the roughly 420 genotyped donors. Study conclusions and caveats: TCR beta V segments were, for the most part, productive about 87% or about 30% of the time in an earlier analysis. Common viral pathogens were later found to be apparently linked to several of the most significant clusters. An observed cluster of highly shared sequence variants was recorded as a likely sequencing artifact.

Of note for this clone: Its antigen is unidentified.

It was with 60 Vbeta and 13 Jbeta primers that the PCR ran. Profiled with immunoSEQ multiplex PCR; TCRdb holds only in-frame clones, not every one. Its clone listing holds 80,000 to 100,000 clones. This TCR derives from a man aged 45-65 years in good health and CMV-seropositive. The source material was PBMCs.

Written as DNA, the CDR3 is TGTGCCAGCAGCTTAACAGGGACAGATACGCAGTATTTT. Translation gives CASSLTGTDTQYF. The rearrangement joins TRBV7-9 to TRBJ2-3; D may be TRBD1 (6 bases). Deletions cut 2 bases from V and 3 bases from J, with 6 bases between. The CDR3 totals 13 residues. CDR1 SEHNR and CDR2 FQNEAQ come from the germline V gene (reference sequence).